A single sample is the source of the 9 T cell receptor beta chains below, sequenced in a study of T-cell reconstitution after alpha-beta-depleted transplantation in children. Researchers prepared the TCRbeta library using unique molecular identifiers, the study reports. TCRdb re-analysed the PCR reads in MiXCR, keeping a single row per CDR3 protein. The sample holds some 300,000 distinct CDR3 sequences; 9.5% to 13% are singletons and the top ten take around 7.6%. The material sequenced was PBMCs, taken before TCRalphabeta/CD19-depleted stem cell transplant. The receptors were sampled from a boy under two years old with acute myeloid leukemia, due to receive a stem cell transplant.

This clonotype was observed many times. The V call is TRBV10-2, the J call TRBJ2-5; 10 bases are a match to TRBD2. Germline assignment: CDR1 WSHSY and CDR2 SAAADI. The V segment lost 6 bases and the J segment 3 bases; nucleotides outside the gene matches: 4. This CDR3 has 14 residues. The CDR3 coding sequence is TGCGCCAGCAGATATCTAGCGGGGGAAGAGACCCAGTACTTC. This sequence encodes CASRYLAGEETQYF.

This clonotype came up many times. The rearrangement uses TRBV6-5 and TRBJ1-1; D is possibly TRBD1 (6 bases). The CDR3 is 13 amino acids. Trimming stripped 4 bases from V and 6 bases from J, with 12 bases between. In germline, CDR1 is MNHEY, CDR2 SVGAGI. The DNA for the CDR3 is TGTGCCAGCAGTTCACAGGGAGTCGCTGAAGCTTTCTTT. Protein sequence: CASSSQGVAEAFF.

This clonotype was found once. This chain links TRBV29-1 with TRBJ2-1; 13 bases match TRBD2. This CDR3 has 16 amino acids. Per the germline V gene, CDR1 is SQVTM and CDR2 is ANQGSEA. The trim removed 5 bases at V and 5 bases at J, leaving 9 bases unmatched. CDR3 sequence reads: CSVSWTSGRHDNEQFF. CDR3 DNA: TGCAGCGTTTCCTGGACTAGCGGGAGACATGACAATGAGCAGTTCTTC.

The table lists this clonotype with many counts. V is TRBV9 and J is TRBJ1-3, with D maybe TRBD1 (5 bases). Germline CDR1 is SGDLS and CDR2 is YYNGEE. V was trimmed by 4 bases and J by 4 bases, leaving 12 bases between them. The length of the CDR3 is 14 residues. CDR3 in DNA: TGTGCCAGCAGCCCCGGGACGTCAGGAAACACCATATATTTT. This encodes CASSPGTSGNTIYF.

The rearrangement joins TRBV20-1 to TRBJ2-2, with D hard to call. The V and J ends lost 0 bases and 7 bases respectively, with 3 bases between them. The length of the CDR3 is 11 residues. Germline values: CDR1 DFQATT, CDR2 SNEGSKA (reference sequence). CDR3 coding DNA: TGCAGTGCTAGAGATAACGGGGAGCTGTTTTTT. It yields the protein CSARDNGELFF.

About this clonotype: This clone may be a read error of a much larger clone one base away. DNA for the CDR3: TGTGCCAGCAGGAGTCACACCGGGGAGCTGTTTTTT. This gives the protein CASRSHTGELFF. The chain carries TRBV11-1 and TRBJ2-2; unclear D gene. CDR1 and CDR2 (germline): SGHAT, FQDESV (reference sequence). Trimming pared 6 bases from V and 3 bases from J, leaving 5 bases between. This CDR3 is 12 amino acids long.

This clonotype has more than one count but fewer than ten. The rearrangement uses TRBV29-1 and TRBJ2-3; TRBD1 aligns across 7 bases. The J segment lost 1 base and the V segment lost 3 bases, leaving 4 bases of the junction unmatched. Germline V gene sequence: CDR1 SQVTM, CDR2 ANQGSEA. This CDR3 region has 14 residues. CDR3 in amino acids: CSVDNGQGTDTQYF. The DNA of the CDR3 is TGCAGCGTTGATAACGGACAGGGCACAGATACGCAGTATTTT.

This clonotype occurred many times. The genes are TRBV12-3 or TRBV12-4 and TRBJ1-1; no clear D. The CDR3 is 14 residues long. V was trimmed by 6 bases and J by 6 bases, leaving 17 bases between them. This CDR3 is CASRPTGVDAEAFF. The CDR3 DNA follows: TGTGCCAGCAGACCCACCGGGGTAGACGCTGAAGCTTTCTTT.

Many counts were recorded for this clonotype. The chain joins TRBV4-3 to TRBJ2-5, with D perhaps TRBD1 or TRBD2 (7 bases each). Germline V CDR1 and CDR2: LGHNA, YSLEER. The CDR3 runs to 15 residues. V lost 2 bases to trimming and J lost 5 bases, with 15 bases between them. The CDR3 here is CASSQSGGVLETQYF. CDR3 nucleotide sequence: TGCGCCAGCAGCCAATCAGGGGGGGTCTTGGAGACCCAGTACTTC.